These 26 T cell receptor beta chains were sequenced from one sample in a study of shared clonotypes between healthy human individuals (TCRdb year 2020). The library was made by the immunoSEQ multiplex PCR assay. The clones in this table, taken by TCRdb from immuneACCESS, are in-frame only. Not every clone is retained; where verified, under half of the shortfall comes from an unresolved V gene, and the cause of the rest is unknown. This sample is represented by 600,000 to 750,000 clones; approximately 77% of them were singletons. The ten largest clonotypes hold 1.8% of the sample. Sequencing input: memory CD4+ T cells sorted from blood. The meaning of the sample's cell subset or site label: CD45RA-negative fraction. The receptor source for this set is a woman aged 25 to 39 in good health.

This clone was seen a handful of times. The gene calls are TRBV11-2 and TRBJ1-2; D gene uncertain. The CDR3 has 12 amino acids. In germline, CDR1 is SGHAT, CDR2 FQNNGV. Between the trimmed V and J ends, which lost 5 bases and 9 bases, there was a span of 13 bases. This chain's CDR3 is CASSLGSSSYTF. CDR3 nucleotide sequence: TGTGCCAGCAGCCTAGGGAGCAGTAGCTACACCTTC.

This sequence joins TRBV5-1 and TRBJ1-1; 7 positions match TRBD1. Per the germline V gene, CDR1 is SGHRS and CDR2 is YFSETQ. The V gene end was trimmed by 4 bases and the J gene end by 6 bases; junction bases not matched to a gene: 9. The CDR3 sequence is 14 residues long. Here the CDR3 reads CASSQGVTGAEAFF. CDR3 nucleotide sequence: TGCGCCAGCAGCCAGGGGGTTACAGGGGCTGAAGCTTTCTTT. The whole variable domain, filled in from reference TRBV5-1 and TRBJ1-1, reads KAGVTQTPRYLIKTRGQQVTLSCSPISGHRSVSWYQQTPGQGLQFLFEYFSETQRNKGNFPGRFSGRQFSNSRSEMNVSTLELGDSALYLCASSQGVTGAEAFFGQGTRLTVV.

On this clone itself: The same CDR3 can be traced to other DNA sequences in this sample. The J gene is TRBJ1-5, the V gene TRBV2; perhaps TRBD1 as D (5 bases). The germline gives CDR1 SNHLY, CDR2 FYNNEI. This CDR3 is 15 amino acids long. V lost 4 bases to trimming and J lost 0 bases, with 10 bases between them. CDR3 coding DNA: TGTGCCAGCAGTGGTGGGACGGCTAGCAATCAGCCCCAGCATTTT. This gives the protein CASSGGTASNQPQHF.

There are a few counts of this clone. The CDR3 DNA reads as TGTGCCAGTAGTGAGGCCGGGACAGGGGCCTTCGAGCAGTACTTC. Protein product: CASSEAGTGAFEQYF. The chain carries TRBV19 and TRBJ2-7; TRBD1 agrees at 10 bases. Germline loops: CDR1 LNHDA, CDR2 SQIVND (reference sequence). With 5 bases clipped from V and 6 bases from J, the junction kept 10 bases outside the gene matches. The CDR3 totals 15 residues.

The chain combines TRBV7-8 with TRBJ1-1; 9 bases agree with TRBD1. The CDR3 contains 16 residues. V lost 6 bases to trimming and J lost 2 bases; unmatched junction nucleotides: 10. CDR1 and CDR2 (germline): SGHVS, FQNEAQ. DNA for the CDR3: TGTGCCAGCAGGATACAGGGGGCGGCTGGAAACACTGAAGCTTTCTTT. Translated: CASRIQGAAGNTEAFF.

The rearrangement joins TRBV19 to TRBJ1-1; weak D call: TRBD1 (6 bases). There are 14 residues in the CDR3. V lost 5 bases and J 0 bases, leaving 10 bases between the germline ends. In germline, CDR1 is LNHDA, CDR2 SQIVND (reference sequence). The CDR3 coding sequence is TGTGCCAGTAGTGCGGGACAAATGAACACTGAAGCTTTCTTT. Its translation is CASSAGQMNTEAFF.

The V and J genes are TRBV5-4 and TRBJ2-5; 7 bases map to TRBD1. This CDR3 has 14 amino acids. Looked up from germline, CDR1 is SGHNT and CDR2 is YYREEE (reference sequence). The J segment lost 2 bases and the V segment lost 4 bases, leaving 5 bases of the junction unmatched. CDR3 sequence reads: CASSGPGQQETQYF. The DNA of the CDR3 is TGTGCCAGCAGCGGACCGGGACAGCAAGAGACCCAGTACTTC.

The V and J genes are TRBV11-2 and TRBJ2-3; 12 bases line up with TRBD2. The germline V gene has CDR1 SGHAT and CDR2 FQNNGV. With 1 base clipped from V and 2 bases from J, the junction kept 4 bases outside the gene matches. The CDR3 totals 17 residues. The CDR3 spells CASSLGTSGRSTDTQYF. The CDR3 DNA sequence: TGTGCCAGCAGCTTAGGAACTAGCGGGAGGTCCACAGATACGCAGTATTTT.

This chain links TRBV6-6 with TRBJ2-5; tentatively, D is TRBD2 (6 bases). The CDR3 has 15 amino acids. V was trimmed by 0 bases and J by 5 bases, leaving 13 bases between them. Germline assignment: CDR1 MNHNY and CDR2 SVGAGI (reference sequence). CDR3 loop: CASSYSDGGGETQYF. The CDR3 DNA reads as TGTGCCAGCAGTTACTCGGACGGAGGAGGGGAGACCCAGTACTTC.

This rearrangement joins TRBV25-1 to TRBJ1-2, with 7 bases lining up with TRBD1. This CDR3 is 14 amino acids long. Losses at the gene ends were 3 bases for V and 2 bases for J; bases not matched to a gene: 3. Germline CDR1 and CDR2: MGHDK and SYGVNS. This CDR3 reads CASSEPGQNYGYTF. Here the CDR3 DNA reads TGTGCCAGCAGTGAGCCGGGACAGAACTATGGCTACACCTTC.

The chain links TRBV7-2 to TRBJ1-1; unclear D gene. The CDR3 is made up of 14 amino acids. Deletions cut 2 bases from V and 4 bases from J, with 11 bases between. The germline V gene encodes CDR1 SGHTA and CDR2 FQGNSA. The DNA for the CDR3 is TGTGCCAGCAGCTTATTCCTCGCGGGCACTGAAGCTTTCTTT. It specifies CASSLFLAGTEAFF. Full variable domain (rest looked up from reference TRBV7-2 and TRBJ1-1): GAGVSQSPSNKVTEKGKDVELRCDPISGHTALYWYRQSLGQGLEFLIYFQGNSAPDKSGLPSDRFSAERTGGSVSTLTIQRTQQEDSAVYLCASSLFLAGTEAFFGQGTRLTVV.

The gene calls are TRBV28 and TRBJ2-1; D uncertain. CDR1 MDHEN and CDR2 SYDVKM come from the germline V gene. The CDR3 length is 15 residues. The V gene lost 6 bases and the J gene lost 4 bases, with 16 bases spanning the gap. The CDR3 DNA follows: TGTGCCAGCAGCTCTACCTTGGGCCCGTACAATGAGCAGTTCTTC. Translation gives CASSSTLGPYNEQFF.

V usage is TRBV18 and J usage is TRBJ1-2; TRBD1 aligns across 11 bases. The germline CDR1 and CDR2 sequences are KGHSH and LQKENI. With 3 bases clipped from V and 2 bases from J, the junction kept 2 bases outside the gene matches. The CDR3 sequence is 15 residues long. The CDR3 loop is CASSPGTGGNYGYTF. DNA for the CDR3: TGTGCCAGCTCACCCGGGACAGGGGGAAACTATGGCTACACCTTC. Together with reference TRBV18 and TRBJ1-2, the CDR3 gives the full variable domain: NAGVMQNPRHLVRRRGQEARLRCSPMKGHSHVYWYRQLPEEGLKFMVYLQKENIIDESGMPKERFSAEFPKEGPSILRIQQVVRGDSAAYFCASSPGTGGNYGYTFGSGTRLTVV.

This clone was counted between two and nine times. The chain links TRBV6-1 to TRBJ2-3; 9 positions match TRBD2. Germline V lookup: CDR1 MNHNS, CDR2 SASEGT. The CDR3 totals 16 residues. Germline trimming cut 4 bases from V and 1 base from J; bases unmatched to any gene: 6. The CDR3 region has the DNA TGTGCCAGCAGTGGGGTAGCGGGAGCGCGCACAGATACGCAGTATTTT. Amino acid sequence: CASSGVAGARTDTQYF.

The chain is built from TRBV5-4 and TRBJ2-2; D not resolved. The V gene's germline CDR1 is SGHNT and CDR2 YYREEE (reference sequence). The V end was cut by 0 bases, the J end by 3 bases, with 6 bases between. The CDR3 is 14 residues long. CDR3 loop: CASSLALDTGELFF. DNA for the CDR3: TGTGCCAGCAGCTTGGCGTTAGACACCGGGGAGCTGTTTTTT.

This chain joins TRBV7-9 and TRBJ2-7; TRBD1 aligns across 9 bases. The V gene end was trimmed by 1 base and the J gene end by 1 base; junction bases not matched to a gene: 2. The germline V gene encodes CDR1 SEHNR and CDR2 FQNEAQ (reference sequence). The length of the CDR3 is 15 residues. CDR3 bases: TGTGCCAGCAGCTTAGAGGACAGGGGATCCTACGAGCAGTACTTC. Encoded protein: CASSLEDRGSYEQYF.

Only a few counts were recorded for this clone. V usage is TRBV7-6 and J usage is TRBJ2-2; no definite D call. Trimming removed 1 base from V and 5 bases from J, with 8 bases in between. This CDR3 has 14 amino acids. Germline CDR1 is SGHVS and CDR2 is FNYEAQ. The CDR3 loop is CASSLGRVTGELFF. The CDR3 DNA reads TGTGCCAGCAGCTTAGGAAGAGTTACCGGGGAGCTGTTTTTT.

This sequence joins TRBV6-6 and TRBJ1-2, with no clear D. V lost 2 bases and J 5 bases, leaving 9 bases between the germline ends. Germline loops: CDR1 MNHNY, CDR2 SVGAGI (reference sequence). The CDR3 has 13 amino acids. The CDR3 reads CASSYNGRYGYTF. The CDR3 DNA reads TGTGCCAGCAGTTACAATGGGAGGTATGGCTACACCTTC.

V is TRBV12-5 and J is TRBJ1-5; tentatively, D is TRBD1 (6 bases). CDR3 size: 17 residues. Germline V lookup: CDR1 LGHNT, CDR2 FRNRAP. Trimming cost V 0 bases and J 0 bases, with 12 bases left between them. The CDR3 sequence: CASGLVPDSYSNQPQHF. CDR3 nucleotide sequence: TGTGCTAGTGGTTTGGTACCGGACAGTTATAGCAATCAGCCCCAGCATTTT.

This clone was seen a handful of times. The chain carries TRBV10-1 and TRBJ2-7; perhaps TRBD1 as D (6 bases). This CDR3 region has 13 residues. Germline V gene sequence: CDR1 WNHNN, CDR2 SYGVQD (reference sequence). V was pared by 11 bases and J by 2 bases, with 16 bases between. In nucleotides, the CDR3 is TGCGCCTATACGGACTGGGGGCCCTACGAGCAGTACTTC. It codes for CAYTDWGPYEQYF.

The chain recombines TRBV1 with TRBJ2-2; TRBD1 reflects the table's D call only, with no check against the DNA. TRBV1 is given as a pseudogene. The CDR3 extends over 19 amino acids. Written as DNA, the CDR3 is TGCACCAGCAGCCAACAACCGGGGAACAGGGGGTTTTTCGCCGGGGAGCTGTTTTTT. This codes for CTSSQQPGNRGFFAGELFF.

This clone was observed a single time. J is TRBJ2-3 and V is TRBV28, with D perhaps TRBD2 (5 bases). This CDR3 region has 13 residues. The V end was cut by 6 bases, the J end by 12 bases, with 19 bases between. Germline lookup yields CDR1 MDHEN and CDR2 SYDVKM. DNA of the CDR3: TGTGCCAGCAGCCAGAGGGAGCGGAGCGCACAGTATTTT. As protein: CASSQRERSAQYF.

V and J are TRBV28 and TRBJ2-1; 10 nucleotides align to TRBD2. CDR1 and CDR2 from the germline V gene are MDHEN and SYDVKM. CDR3 length: 14 residues. V lost 5 bases to trimming and J lost 12 bases; unmatched junction nucleotides: 10. The CDR3 loop is CASSLAGVSRGQFF. CDR3 DNA: TGTGCCAGCAGTCTAGCGGGAGTTTCGAGGGGGCAGTTCTTC.

The sample holds a few counts of this clone. V and J are TRBV10-2 and TRBJ1-6, with 7 positions matching TRBD1. Losses at the gene ends were 6 bases for V and 4 bases for J; bases not matched to a gene: 6. The germline V gene encodes CDR1 WSHSY and CDR2 SAAADI. This CDR3 comprises 15 residues. In nucleotides, the CDR3 is TGCGCCAGCAGGAGCGGGGGACAGTATAATTCACCCCTCCACTTT. Protein: CASRSGGQYNSPLHF.

A single count supports this clone. The chain recombines TRBV6-5 with TRBJ2-7; D call uncertain. CDR3 length equals 15 residues. From germline, CDR1 is MNHEY and CDR2 SVGAGI. The V end lost 5 bases, the J end lost 2 bases, and 16 bases lay between the germline ends. The chain's CDR3 is CASSAPSGSAYEQYF. CDR3 bases: TGTGCCAGCAGTGCCCCGTCCGGATCAGCCTACGAGCAGTACTTC.

The rearrangement joins TRBV27 to TRBJ1-3; D unresolved. V shed 6 bases and J shed 0 bases, with 9 bases lying between them. Per germline, CDR1 MNHEY and CDR2 SMNVEV (reference sequence). The CDR3 has 14 residues. The CDR3 nucleotides read TGTGCCAGCAGACTCGGCGGCTCTGGAAACACCATATATTTT. Its protein product is CASRLGGSGNTIYF.